The clone carrying this T cell receptor beta chain was counted at least ten times. As yet, its antigen is unknown. Template switching introduced a universal primer site, and the cDNA bore unique molecular identifiers. From the 5' RACE reads, TCRdb called clonotypes with MiXCR, one entry per CDR3 protein. There are 420,000 or so distinct CDR3 sequences in the sample; less than 20% occur only once, and around 12% lies in the top ten. CDR3 length: 12 amino acids. Germline-derived CDR1 and CDR2 are SGHRS and YFSETQ. V dropped 5 bases and J dropped 0 bases, with 5 bases sitting between them. The data stem from a study of identical twins. The donor group consisted entirely of healthy Caucasians. Overall study results and limits: The study found weaker excess twin sharing in beta out-of-frame sequences. Models predicted too little out-of-frame TCR alpha sharing in monozygotic twins.

Input material: naive T cells sorted from blood. This clonotype originated in a man aged 50-59 years in good health. The chain uses TRBV5-1 and TRBJ1-1; D is unresolved. The DNA for the CDR3 is TGCGCCAGCAGGGGGATGAACACTGAAGCTTTCTTT. It is translated as CASRGMNTEAFF.